This record covers a single TCR beta chain. These data originate in a study of blood T cell repertoires in COVID-19. TCRdb's copy holds only in-frame clones and misses some; the assay was immunoSEQ multiplex PCR. The profile shows 390,000 or so clones, more than 80% of them singletons. CDR1 and CDR2 from the germline V gene are MGHRA and YSYEKL. V dropped 0 bases and J dropped 2; count of bases not matched to a gene: 3. The CDR3 sequence is 15 residues long. Sequencing input: peripheral blood. This receptor was obtained from a woman aged 25 to 39 with active or convalescent COVID-19. The rearrangement links TRBV4-1 to TRBJ2-5, with TRBD2 matching over 7 bases. The CDR3 region has the DNA TGCGCCAGCAGCCAAGACGCGGGAGTTCAAGAGACCCAGTACTTC. Translating gives CASSQDAGVQETQYF.